This record looks at one T cell receptor (beta chain) sequence and its context. The data stem from a study of T-cell memory formation after mild COVID-19. This CDR3 contains 13 residues. Germline assignment: CDR1 SGHRS and CDR2 YFSETQ. With 4 bases removed from V and 4 bases from J, the gap between germline ends came to 11 bases. Using its own MiXCR run on the 5' RACE reads, TCRdb lists one record per CDR3 protein. Here the sample spans 350,000 to 450,000 distinct CDR3 sequences, around 18% being singletons. The clonotype originates from an adult woman who had mild COVID-19 (a few samples of this study predate the infection). Cell type and time point are not known. The rearrangement joins TRBV5-1 to TRBJ1-2; D is undetermined. The sequencing sample was made of PBMCs or a T cell subset sorted from them (not recorded which). The CDR3 DNA is TGCGCCAGCAGCGTTACAGCGTTCTATGGCTACACCTTC. It yields the protein CASSVTAFYGYTF. Variable domain in full (rest from reference TRBV5-1 and TRBJ1-2): KAGVTQTPRYLIKTRGQQVTLSCSPISGHRSVSWYQQTPGQGLQFLFEYFSETQRNKGNFPGRFSGRQFSNSRSEMNVSTLELGDSALYLCASSVTAFYGYTFGSGTRLTVV.